This section outlines one T cell receptor (beta chain) sequence together with its context. Its antigen is currently unknown. These data come from a study of OX40 agonist ivuxolimab in advanced cancers. About the research overall: Enrollees could have had prior anti-PD-1, anti-PD-L1 or anti-CTLA-4 therapy, which about 40% had received.

Findings and caveats of the study: In the 0.1-3.0 mg/kg groups, partial responders showed among the lowest expansion.

The repertoire was sequenced with immunoSEQ multiplex PCR; TCRdb's copy has only in-frame clones and lacks some. The profile shows about 73,000 clones, 90% to 95% of them singletons. Germline CDR1 is MNHNY and CDR2 is SVGAGI (reference sequence). This CDR3 has 12 residues. V was clipped by 10 bases and J by 6 bases, with 14 bases between them. V and J are TRBV6-6 and TRBJ2-3; D could derive from TRBD1 or TRBD2 (6 bases each). The TCR originated in an adult with an advanced solid tumor such as melanoma, head and neck, liver or kidney cancer. Material: CD4+ or CD8+ T cells sorted from blood, obtained in a trial of the OX40 agonist ivuxolimab. The CDR3 loop is CATAGGEDTQYF. CDR3 DNA sequence: TGTGCCACGGCCGGGGGCGAGGATACGCAGTATTTT.